The 4 T cell receptor beta chains given below trace back to one sample, sequenced in a study of cytomegalovirus exposure and HLA in healthy donors. Method: immunoSEQ multiplex PCR; TCRdb's copy keeps in-frame clones and lacks some. The sample has 90,000 or so clones, around 85% seen once. Sequenced material: PBMCs. The receptor set was obtained from a man aged 18 to 35 in good health and CMV-seropositive.

V and J are TRBV28 and TRBJ1-2; D unresolved. The CDR3 length is 11 residues. Germline loops: CDR1 MDHEN, CDR2 SYDVKM. The V and J ends lost 4 bases and 5 bases respectively, with 5 bases between them. Here the CDR3 reads CASSSDYGYTF. CDR3 DNA sequence: TGTGCCAGCAGTTCAGATTATGGCTACACCTTC.

The genes are TRBV28 and TRBJ2-7, with TRBD1 as a possible D gene (5 bases). The CDR3 consists of 13 residues. Germline V gene sequence: CDR1 MDHEN, CDR2 SYDVKM. V was pared by 7 bases and J by 4 bases, with 14 bases between. CDR3 region: CASTSGPQYEQYV. DNA for the CDR3: TGTGCCAGCACTTCAGGGCCTCAATACGAGCAGTACGTC.

The chain uses TRBV9 and TRBJ2-1; TRBD1 matches at 8 bases. V lost 0 bases and J lost 3; bases outside the gene matches: 11. The CDR3 loop spans 18 amino acids. Germline V lookup: CDR1 SGDLS, CDR2 YYNGEE. The DNA of the CDR3 is TGTGCCAGCAGCGTAGAATTGGGTGTCGGGACAGGCTACAATGAGCAGTTCTTC. Translated, it gives CASSVELGVGTGYNEQFF.

This clone has just a few counts. The rearrangement links TRBV2 to TRBJ1-2, with D uncertain. V was shortened by 0 bases and J by 6 bases, with 8 bases between the two germline ends. The CDR3 is 13 amino acids. Looked up from germline, CDR1 is SNHLY and CDR2 is FYNNEI. CDR3 protein: CASSEASADGYTF. CDR3 DNA: TGTGCCAGCAGTGAAGCATCAGCGGATGGCTACACCTTC.